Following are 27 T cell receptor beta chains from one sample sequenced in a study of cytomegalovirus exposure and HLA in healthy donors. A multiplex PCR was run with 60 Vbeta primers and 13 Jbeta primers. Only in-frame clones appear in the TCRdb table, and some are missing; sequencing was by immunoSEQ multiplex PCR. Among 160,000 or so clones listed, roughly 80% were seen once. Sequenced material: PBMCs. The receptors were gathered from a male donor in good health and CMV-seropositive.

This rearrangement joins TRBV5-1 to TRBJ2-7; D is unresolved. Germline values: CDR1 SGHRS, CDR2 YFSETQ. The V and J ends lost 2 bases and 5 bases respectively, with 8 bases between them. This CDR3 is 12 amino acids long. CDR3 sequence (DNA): TGCGCCAGCAGCTTAAGCCTCAACGAGCAGTACTTC. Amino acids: CASSLSLNEQYF.

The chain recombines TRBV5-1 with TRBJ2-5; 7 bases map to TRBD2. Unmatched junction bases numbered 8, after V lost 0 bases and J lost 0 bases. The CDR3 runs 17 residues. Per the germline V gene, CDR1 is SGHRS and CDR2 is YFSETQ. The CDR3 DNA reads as TGCGCCAGCAGCTTGGGCGGGGGTCCAAAGTACCAAGAGACCCAGTACTTC. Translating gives CASSLGGGPKYQETQYF.

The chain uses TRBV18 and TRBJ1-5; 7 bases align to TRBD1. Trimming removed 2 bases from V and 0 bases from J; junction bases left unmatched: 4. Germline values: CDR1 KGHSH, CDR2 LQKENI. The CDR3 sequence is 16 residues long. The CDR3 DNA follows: TGTGCCAGCTCACCAGCACAGGGGCTTAGCAATCAGCCCCAGCATTTT. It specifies CASSPAQGLSNQPQHF.

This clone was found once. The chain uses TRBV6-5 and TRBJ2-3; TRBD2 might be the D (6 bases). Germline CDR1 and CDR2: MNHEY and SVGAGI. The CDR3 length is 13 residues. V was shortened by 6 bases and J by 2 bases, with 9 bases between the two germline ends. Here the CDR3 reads CASRRDLTDTQYF. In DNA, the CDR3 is TGTGCCAGCAGGCGGGACCTCACAGATACGCAGTATTTT.

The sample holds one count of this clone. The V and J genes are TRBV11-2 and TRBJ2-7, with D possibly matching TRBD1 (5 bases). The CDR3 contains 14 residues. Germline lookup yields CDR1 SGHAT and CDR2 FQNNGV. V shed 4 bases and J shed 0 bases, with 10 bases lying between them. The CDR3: CASSSETASYEQYF. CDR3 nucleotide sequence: TGTGCCAGCAGCTCCGAGACAGCCTCCTACGAGCAGTACTTC.

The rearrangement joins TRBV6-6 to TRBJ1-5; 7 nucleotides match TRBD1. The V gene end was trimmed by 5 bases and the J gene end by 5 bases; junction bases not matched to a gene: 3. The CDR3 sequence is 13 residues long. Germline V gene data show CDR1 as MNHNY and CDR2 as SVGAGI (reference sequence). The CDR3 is CASSRQGHQPQHF. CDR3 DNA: TGTGCCAGCAGTAGACAGGGACATCAGCCCCAGCATTTT.

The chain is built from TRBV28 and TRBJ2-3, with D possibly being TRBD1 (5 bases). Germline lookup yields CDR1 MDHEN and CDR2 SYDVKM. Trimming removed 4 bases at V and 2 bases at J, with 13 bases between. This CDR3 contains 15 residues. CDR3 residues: CASSSVLGHTDTQYF. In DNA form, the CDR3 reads TGTGCCAGCAGTTCTGTCTTGGGGCACACAGATACGCAGTATTTT.

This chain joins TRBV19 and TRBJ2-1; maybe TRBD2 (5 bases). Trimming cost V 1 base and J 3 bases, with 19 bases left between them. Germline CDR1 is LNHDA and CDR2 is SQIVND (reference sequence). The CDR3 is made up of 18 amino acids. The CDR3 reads CASSIGGVLRGGYNEQFF. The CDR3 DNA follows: TGTGCCAGTAGTATAGGAGGAGTTCTCCGGGGTGGCTACAATGAGCAGTTCTTC.

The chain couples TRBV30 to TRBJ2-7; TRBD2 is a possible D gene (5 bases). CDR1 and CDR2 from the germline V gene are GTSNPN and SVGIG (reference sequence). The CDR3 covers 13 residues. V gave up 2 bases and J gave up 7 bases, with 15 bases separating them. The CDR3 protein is CAWSYPDSGEQYF. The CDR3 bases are TGTGCCTGGAGTTACCCGGACTCGGGGGAGCAGTACTTC.

CDR3 sequence reads: CASSQGPWAEGTDTQYF. The CDR3 nucleotides are TGTGCCAGCAGCCAAGGGCCTTGGGCGGAGGGCACAGATACGCAGTATTTT. V gene TRBV5-4 combines with J gene TRBJ2-3, with a possible D match to TRBD2 (5 bases). CDR1 is SGHNT, CDR2 YYREEE, per germline (reference sequence). V was shortened by 4 bases and J by 1 base, with 19 bases between the two germline ends. There are 17 residues in the CDR3. The full variable domain, completed using reference TRBV5-4 and TRBJ2-3, is ETGVTQSPTHLIKTRGQQVTLRCSSQSGHNTVSWYQQALGQGPQFIFQYYREEENGRGNFPPRFSGLQFPNYSSELNVNALELDDSALYLCASSQGPWAEGTDTQYFGPGTRLTVL.

The CDR3 is CASSKRQGAETQYF. The CDR3 region has the DNA TGTGCCAGCAGTAAACGACAGGGGGCAGAGACCCAGTACTTC. V is TRBV27 and J is TRBJ2-5; 10 bases align to TRBD1. The J segment lost 4 bases and the V segment lost 5 bases, leaving 4 bases of the junction unmatched. This CDR3 contains 14 residues. Germline V gene lookup returns CDR1 MNHEY and CDR2 SMNVEV (reference sequence).

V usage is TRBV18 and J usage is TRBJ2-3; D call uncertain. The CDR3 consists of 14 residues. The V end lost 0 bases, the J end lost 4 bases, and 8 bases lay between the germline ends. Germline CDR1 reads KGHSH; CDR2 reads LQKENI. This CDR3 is CASSPPWQPDTQYF. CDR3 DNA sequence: TGTGCCAGCTCACCACCGTGGCAACCAGATACGCAGTATTTT.

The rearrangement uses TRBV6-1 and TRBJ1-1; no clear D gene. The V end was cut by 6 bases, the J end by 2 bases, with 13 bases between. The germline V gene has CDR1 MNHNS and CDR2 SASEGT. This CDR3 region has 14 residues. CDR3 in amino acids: CASSLWSGNTEAFF. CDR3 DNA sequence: TGTGCCAGCAGCCTCTGGTCGGGTAACACTGAAGCTTTCTTT.

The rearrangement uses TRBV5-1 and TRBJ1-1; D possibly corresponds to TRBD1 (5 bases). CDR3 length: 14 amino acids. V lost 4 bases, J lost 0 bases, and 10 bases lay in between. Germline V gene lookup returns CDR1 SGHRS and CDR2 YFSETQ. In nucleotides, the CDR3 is TGCGCCAGCAGCGCCCAGGGCATGAACACTGAAGCTTTCTTT. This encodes CASSAQGMNTEAFF.

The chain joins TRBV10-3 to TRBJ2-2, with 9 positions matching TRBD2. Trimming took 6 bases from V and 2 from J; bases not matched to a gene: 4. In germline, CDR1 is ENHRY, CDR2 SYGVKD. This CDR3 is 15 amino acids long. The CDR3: CAISRTSDNTGELFF. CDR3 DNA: TGTGCCATCAGCCGGACTAGCGACAACACCGGGGAGCTGTTTTTT.

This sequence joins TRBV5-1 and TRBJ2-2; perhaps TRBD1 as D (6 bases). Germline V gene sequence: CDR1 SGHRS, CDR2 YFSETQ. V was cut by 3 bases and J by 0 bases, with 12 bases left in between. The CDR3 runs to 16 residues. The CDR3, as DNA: TGCGCCAGCAGCTCCCGACAGGCGACGAACACCGGGGAGCTGTTTTTT. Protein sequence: CASSSRQATNTGELFF.

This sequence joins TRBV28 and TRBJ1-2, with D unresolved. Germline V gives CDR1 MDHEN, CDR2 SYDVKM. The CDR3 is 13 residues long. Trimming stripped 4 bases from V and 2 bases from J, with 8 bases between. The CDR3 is CASSSGPNYGYTF. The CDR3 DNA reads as TGTGCCAGCAGTTCGGGTCCAAACTATGGCTACACCTTC.

Here the CDR3 reads CATSRDNQGALPYEQYF. As DNA, the CDR3 is TGTGCCACCAGCAGAGATAACCAGGGGGCCCTTCCCTACGAGCAGTACTTC. The chain combines TRBV15 with TRBJ2-7; 8 bases align to TRBD1. Looked up from germline, CDR1 is LNHNV and CDR2 is YYDKDF (reference sequence). This CDR3 has 17 residues. Trimming took 0 bases from V and 2 from J; bases not matched to a gene: 9.

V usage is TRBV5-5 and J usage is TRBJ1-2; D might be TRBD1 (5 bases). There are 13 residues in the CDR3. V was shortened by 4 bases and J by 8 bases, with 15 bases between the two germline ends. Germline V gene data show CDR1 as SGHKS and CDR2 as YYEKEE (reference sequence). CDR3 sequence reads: CASSLQGIGGYTF. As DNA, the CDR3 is TGTGCCAGCAGCCTGCAGGGAATAGGCGGCTACACCTTC.

CDR3 coding DNA: TGTGCCAGCAGCTTGAACTCCGGGGGTTTTTCTGGAAACACCATATATTTT. It encodes CASSLNSGGFSGNTIYF. This chain connects TRBV5-8 to TRBJ1-3; D may be TRBD1 (5 bases). Germline lookup yields CDR1 SGHTS and CDR2 YDEGEE. This CDR3 has 17 amino acids. V was pared by 1 base and J by 1 base, with 15 bases between. Complete variable domain (other parts from reference TRBV5-8 and TRBJ1-3): EAGVTQSPTHLIKTRGQQATLRCSPISGHTSVYWYQQALGLGLQFLLWYDEGEERNRGNFPPRFSGRQFPNYSSELNVNALELEDSALYLCASSLNSGGFSGNTIYFGEGSWLTVV.

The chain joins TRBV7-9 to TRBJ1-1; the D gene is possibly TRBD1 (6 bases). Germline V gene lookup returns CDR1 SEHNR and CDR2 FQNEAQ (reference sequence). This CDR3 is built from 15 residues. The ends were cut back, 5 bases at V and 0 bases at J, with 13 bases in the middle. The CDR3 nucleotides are TGTGCCAGCAGCCCCGGACAGTCTTTGAACACTGAAGCTTTCTTT. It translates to CASSPGQSLNTEAFF. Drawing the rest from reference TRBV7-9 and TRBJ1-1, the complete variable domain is DTGVSQNPRHKITKRGQNVTFRCDPISEHNRLYWYRQTLGQGPEFLTYFQNEAQLEKSRLLSDRFSAERPKGSFSTLEIQRTEQGDSAMYLCASSPGQSLNTEAFFGQGTRLTVV.

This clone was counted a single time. The CDR3 reads CASSLALVNTEAFF. CDR3 nucleotide sequence: TGTGCCAGCAGCTTAGCGCTAGTGAACACTGAAGCTTTCTTT. The rearrangement joins TRBV7-2 to TRBJ1-1; D gene unclear. Germline V gene sequence: CDR1 SGHTA, CDR2 FQGNSA. V was trimmed by 0 bases and J by 0 bases, leaving 5 bases between them. There are 14 residues in the CDR3.

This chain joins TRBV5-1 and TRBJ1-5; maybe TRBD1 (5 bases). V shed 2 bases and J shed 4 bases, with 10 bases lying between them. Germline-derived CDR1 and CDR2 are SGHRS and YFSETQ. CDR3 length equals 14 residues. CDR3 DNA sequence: TGCGCCAGCAGCTTCGACGGGGGGAATCAGCCCCAGCATTTT. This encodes CASSFDGGNQPQHF.

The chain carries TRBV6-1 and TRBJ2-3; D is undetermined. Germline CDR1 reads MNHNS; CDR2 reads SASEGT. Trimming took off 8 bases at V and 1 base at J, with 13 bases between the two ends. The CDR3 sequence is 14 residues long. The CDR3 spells CASLLQPGTDTQYF. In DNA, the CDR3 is TGTGCCAGCTTGCTACAGCCCGGCACAGATACGCAGTATTTT.

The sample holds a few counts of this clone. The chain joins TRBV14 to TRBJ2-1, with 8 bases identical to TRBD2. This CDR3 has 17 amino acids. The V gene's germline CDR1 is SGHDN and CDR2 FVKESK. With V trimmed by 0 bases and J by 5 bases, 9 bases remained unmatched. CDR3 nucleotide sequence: TGTGCCAGCAGCCAAGATCCGGGGGGGCGCCCCGACAATGAGCAGTTCTTC. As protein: CASSQDPGGRPDNEQFF.

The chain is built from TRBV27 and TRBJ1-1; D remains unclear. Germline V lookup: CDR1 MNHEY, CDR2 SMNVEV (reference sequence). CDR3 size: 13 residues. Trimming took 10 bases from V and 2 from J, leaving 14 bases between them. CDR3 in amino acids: CATGYGFNTEAFF. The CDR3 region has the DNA TGTGCCACCGGGTACGGTTTTAACACTGAAGCTTTCTTT.

CDR3 sequence: CAISDSRGTGGEKLFF. DNA of the CDR3: TGTGCCATCAGTGACTCTAGAGGGACAGGGGGGGAAAAACTGTTTTTT. The chain employs TRBV10-3 and TRBJ1-4; 11 nucleotides agree with TRBD1. V lost 3 bases and J lost 8; bases outside the gene matches: 8. The CDR3 is made up of 16 amino acids. From germline, CDR1 is ENHRY and CDR2 SYGVKD.